The rows below give T cell receptor beta chains drawn from one sample of a study of CD4 and CD8 cells across lung adenocarcinoma regions. TCRdb re-derived calls from the PCR reads in MiXCR, one entry per CDR3 protein. The repertoire holds roughly 6,800 distinct CDR3 sequences, 45% to 55% seen once, with 97% in the top ten. Source material: CD8+ T cells from the center of a lung tumor. Receptors originate from a male donor with lung adenocarcinoma. The CD4 and CD8 labels of this study may be unreliable. CDR3s include the opening cysteine and the closing phenylalanine or tryptophan. The D gene is left open where the match is weak. The listing skips clone size in some rows; elsewhere it reads once, few, many or a size class.

>TRBV6-1|NA|NA|TRBJ2-5
TGTGCCAGCAGGAGGACGGCGTGGGGGACCCAGTACTTC
CASRRTAWGTQYF
>TRBV27|NA|NA|TRBJ2-1
TGTGCCAGCAGTAGGGACGGTAGATTTTACAATGAGCAGTTCTTC
CASSRDGRFYNEQFF
>TRBV30|NA|NA|TRBJ1-1
TGTGGGGCCTACCGCCGTTCTACTGAAGCTTTCTTT
CGAYRRSTEAFF
>TRBV12-3/TRBV12-4|NA|NA|TRBJ2-1
TGTGCCAGCAGGGTAGCGGCGAGGGAGCAGTTCTTC
CASRVAAREQFF
>TRBV3-1|TRBD2|many|TRBJ2-5
TGTGCCAGCAGCTATGGGACTATGTACTTC
CASSYGTMYF
>TRBV7-2|NA|NA|TRBJ1-6
TGTGCCAGCAGCCCCCTATCGGCCAATTCACCCCTCCACTTT
CASSPLSANSPLHF
>TRBV4-1|TRBD2|NA|TRBJ2-1
TGCGCCAGCAGCCATAGCGGGGGGGCCTACAATGAGCAGTTCTTC
CASSHSGGAYNEQFF
>TRBV7-2|TRBD2|NA|TRBJ2-3
TGTGCCAGCAGCCTAGGGACTAGCGGGAGCACAGATACGCAGTATTTT
CASSLGTSGSTDTQYF
>TRBV24-1|TRBD1|once|TRBJ2-1
TGTGCCACCAGTGATTTCGGGACAGGGGGCGATGAGCAGTTCTTC
CATSDFGTGGDEQFF
>TRBV6-5|TRBD1|many|TRBJ1-6
TGTGCCAGCAGTTACTCGGGCGGGGGACAGGGACATTCACCCCTCCACTTT
CASSYSGGGQGHSPLHF
>TRBV6-1|NA|many|TRBJ2-7
TGTGCCAGCAGTGAACGATGGATGTCCTACGAGCAGTACTTC
CASSERWMSYEQYF
>TRBV27|NA|NA|TRBJ1-2
TGTGCCAGCAGGACTGTCGGGGGGGCCGACTATGGCTACACCTTC
CASRTVGGADYGYTF
>TRBV6-1|TRBD1|many|TRBJ1-5
TGTGCCAGCAGTGAAGCGACAGGGGTATGGGGCAATCAGCCCCAGCATTTT
CASSEATGVWGNQPQHF
>TRBV27|NA|NA|TRBJ2-7
TGTGCCAGCAGTCGGACGGGAAGCTCCTACGAGCAGTACTTC
CASSRTGSSYEQYF
>TRBV6-1|TRBD2|NA|TRBJ2-5
TGTGCCAGCAGTGACCTGACTAGCGGGACTCGAGAGACCCAGTACTTC
CASSDLTSGTRETQYF
>TRBV6-1|TRBD2|NA|TRBJ2-3
TGTGCCAGCACCTCCGCGGGACTAGCGGGGATAACTAGCACAGATACGCAGTATTTT
CASTSAGLAGITSTDTQYF
>TRBV10-1|NA|few|TRBJ2-1
TGCGCCAGGACGGACGTTCTCAATGAGCAGTTCTTC
CARTDVLNEQFF
>TRBV6-1|NA|NA|TRBJ2-1
TGTGCCAGCAGTGAAGAATGGGGAGGCAAGTACAATGAGCAGTTCTTC
CASSEEWGGKYNEQFF
>TRBV10-3|NA|NA|TRBJ2-7
TGTGCCATCAGTCCGGGACAAACAACTTCCTACGAGCAGTACTTC
CAISPGQTTSYEQYF
>TRBV27|TRBD1|NA|TRBJ1-1
TGTGCCAGCAGTACCTGGACAGGGATGGACACTGAAGCTTTCTTT
CASSTWTGMDTEAFF
>TRBV6-5|NA|NA|TRBJ1-2
TGTGCCAGCAGTTACTCGGTGGGGGGGGATGGCTACACCTTC
CASSYSVGGDGYTF
>TRBV6-1|NA|NA|TRBJ2-4
TGTGCCAGCAGTGCTACGGGGCACCGAGCCAAAGACACTCAGTACTTC
CASSATGHRAKDTQYF
>TRBV25-1|NA|few|TRBJ2-3
TGTGCCAGCAGTGAATTACGGGACGACACAGATACGCAGTATTTT
CASSELRDDTDTQYF
>TRBV6-1|NA|few|TRBJ2-7
TGTGCCAGCAGCACCCCGACCTCCTACGAGCAGTACTTC
CASSTPTSYEQYF
>TRBV25-1|TRBD2|NA|TRBJ2-1
TGTGCCAGCTCTCCCGGACTAGCGGGAGGTAGCAATGAGCAGTTCTTC
CASSPGLAGGSNEQFF
>TRBV6-1|NA|NA|TRBJ2-3
TGTGCCAGCAGTGAAGCAGGGGGGGGACAGTATTTT
CASSEAGGGQYF
>TRBV5-1|TRBD2|NA|TRBJ2-4
TGCGCCAGCAGCCGAACTGGGGGGGACATTCAGTACTTC
CASSRTGGDIQYF
>TRBV9|NA|few|TRBJ1-1
TGTGCCAGCAGCCTCACTCCGGGGGGCGAAGCTTTCTTT
CASSLTPGGEAFF
>TRBV6-4|NA|NA|TRBJ2-4
TGTGTCAGCGGGCACTGGGCCACAAATATTCAGTACTTC
CVSGHWATNIQYF
>TRBV11-2|NA|many|TRBJ2-5
TGTGCCAGCAGCCTCCTCTCTACAGGGTTCCAGGAGACCCAGTACTTC
CASSLLSTGFQETQYF
>TRBV6-1|TRBD2|NA|TRBJ2-5
TGTGCCAGCAGAGCACTAGCGGGAGGACATCATAGTGAGCAGTACTTC
CASRALAGGHHSEQYF
>TRBV11-2|NA|many|TRBJ2-5
TGTGCCAGCAGCCTGAACTCCGGGCCCCAAGAGACCCAGTACTTC
CASSLNSGPQETQYF
>TRBV6-5|NA|many|TRBJ2-1
TGTGCCAGCGGTTTGAATTCCATCTACAATGAGCAGTTCTTC
CASGLNSIYNEQFF
>TRBV6-1|TRBD2|NA|TRBJ2-7
TGTGCCAGCATGACCCCGGGACTAGCGGGCCACGAGCAGTACTTC
CASMTPGLAGHEQYF
>TRBV9|NA|many|TRBJ1-2
TGTGCCAGCAACGAGGACGGTCACTATGGCTACACCTTC
CASNEDGHYGYTF
>TRBV7-3|NA|NA|TRBJ2-3
TGTGCCAGCAGCCCGGGCCTTAGCACAGATACGCAGTATTTT
CASSPGLSTDTQYF
>TRBV9|TRBD2|NA|TRBJ2-3
TGTGCCAGCAGCGTGGCCGGGACTAGCGGGGGGCTTAGCACAGATACGCAGTATTTT
CASSVAGTSGGLSTDTQYF
>TRBV11-2|NA|many|TRBJ2-2
TGTGCCAGCAGCTTAGTGGGGCGGGGAACGAACACCGGGGAGCTGTTTTTT
CASSLVGRGTNTGELFF
>TRBV7-2|NA|few|TRBJ2-3
TGTGCCAGCAGCTTAGAACAGGTGTACACAGATACGCAGTATTTT
CASSLEQVYTDTQYF
>TRBV30|NA|NA|TRBJ2-1
TGTGCCTGGAGCGGGGGCCACAATGAGCAGTTCTTC
CAWSGGHNEQFF
>TRBV11-2|NA|NA|TRBJ1-1
TGTGCCAGCACCCTGGGTGGGCCTTCTGAAGCTTTCTTT
CASTLGGPSEAFF
>TRBV6-1|TRBD2|NA|TRBJ2-5
TGTGCCAGCACGGGGGGAGTGGGCCCTGACCAAGAGACGCAGTACTTC
CASTGGVGPDQETQYF
>TRBV14|NA|once|TRBJ2-2
TGTGCCAGCAGCCCGGAAAGGAGCGGGACCGGGGAGCTGTTTTTT
CASSPERSGTGELFF
>TRBV3-1|NA|NA|TRBJ2-2
TGTGCCAGCAGCCAAGTGCGAGGGGTCTCCGGGGAGCTGTTTTTT
CASSQVRGVSGELFF
>TRBV6-1|NA|many|TRBJ1-1
TGTGCCAGCATCAGGGGTGGGTCTGAAGCTTTCTTT
CASIRGGSEAFF
>TRBV30|NA|many|TRBJ2-5
TGTGCCTGGAGTCGCAGGGGTAGCGAGACCCAGTACTTC
CAWSRRGSETQYF
>TRBV4-1|NA|NA|TRBJ1-1
TGCGCCAGCAGCCAAGTGCTGGACAGTAAGAACACTGAAGCTTTCTTT
CASSQVLDSKNTEAFF
>TRBV3-1|NA|NA|TRBJ2-7
TGTGCCAGCAGCCAAGCGGGGACCTACGAGCAGTACTTC
CASSQAGTYEQYF
>TRBV6-1|TRBD1|NA|TRBJ1-5
TGTGCCAGCAGGGCGGACAGGGTTAGGAGTCAGCCCCAGCATTTT
CASRADRVRSQPQHF
>TRBV6-1|NA|NA|TRBJ2-5
TGTGCCAGCAGTGAAATGAGACGGCCGGAGACCCAGTACTTC
CASSEMRRPETQYF
>TRBV10-3|NA|many|TRBJ2-2
TGTGCCATCAGTAGGGGGGACGCGAACACCGGGGAGCTGTTTTTT
CAISRGDANTGELFF
>TRBV6-1|TRBD1|NA|TRBJ1-2
TGTGCCAGCAGGGACAGGGAGGGGGACGGCTACACCTTC
CASRDREGDGYTF
>TRBV6-1|TRBD1|NA|TRBJ2-5
TGTGCCAGCAGTGGATCCCGGGACAGGGAAGAGACCCAGTACTTC
CASSGSRDREETQYF